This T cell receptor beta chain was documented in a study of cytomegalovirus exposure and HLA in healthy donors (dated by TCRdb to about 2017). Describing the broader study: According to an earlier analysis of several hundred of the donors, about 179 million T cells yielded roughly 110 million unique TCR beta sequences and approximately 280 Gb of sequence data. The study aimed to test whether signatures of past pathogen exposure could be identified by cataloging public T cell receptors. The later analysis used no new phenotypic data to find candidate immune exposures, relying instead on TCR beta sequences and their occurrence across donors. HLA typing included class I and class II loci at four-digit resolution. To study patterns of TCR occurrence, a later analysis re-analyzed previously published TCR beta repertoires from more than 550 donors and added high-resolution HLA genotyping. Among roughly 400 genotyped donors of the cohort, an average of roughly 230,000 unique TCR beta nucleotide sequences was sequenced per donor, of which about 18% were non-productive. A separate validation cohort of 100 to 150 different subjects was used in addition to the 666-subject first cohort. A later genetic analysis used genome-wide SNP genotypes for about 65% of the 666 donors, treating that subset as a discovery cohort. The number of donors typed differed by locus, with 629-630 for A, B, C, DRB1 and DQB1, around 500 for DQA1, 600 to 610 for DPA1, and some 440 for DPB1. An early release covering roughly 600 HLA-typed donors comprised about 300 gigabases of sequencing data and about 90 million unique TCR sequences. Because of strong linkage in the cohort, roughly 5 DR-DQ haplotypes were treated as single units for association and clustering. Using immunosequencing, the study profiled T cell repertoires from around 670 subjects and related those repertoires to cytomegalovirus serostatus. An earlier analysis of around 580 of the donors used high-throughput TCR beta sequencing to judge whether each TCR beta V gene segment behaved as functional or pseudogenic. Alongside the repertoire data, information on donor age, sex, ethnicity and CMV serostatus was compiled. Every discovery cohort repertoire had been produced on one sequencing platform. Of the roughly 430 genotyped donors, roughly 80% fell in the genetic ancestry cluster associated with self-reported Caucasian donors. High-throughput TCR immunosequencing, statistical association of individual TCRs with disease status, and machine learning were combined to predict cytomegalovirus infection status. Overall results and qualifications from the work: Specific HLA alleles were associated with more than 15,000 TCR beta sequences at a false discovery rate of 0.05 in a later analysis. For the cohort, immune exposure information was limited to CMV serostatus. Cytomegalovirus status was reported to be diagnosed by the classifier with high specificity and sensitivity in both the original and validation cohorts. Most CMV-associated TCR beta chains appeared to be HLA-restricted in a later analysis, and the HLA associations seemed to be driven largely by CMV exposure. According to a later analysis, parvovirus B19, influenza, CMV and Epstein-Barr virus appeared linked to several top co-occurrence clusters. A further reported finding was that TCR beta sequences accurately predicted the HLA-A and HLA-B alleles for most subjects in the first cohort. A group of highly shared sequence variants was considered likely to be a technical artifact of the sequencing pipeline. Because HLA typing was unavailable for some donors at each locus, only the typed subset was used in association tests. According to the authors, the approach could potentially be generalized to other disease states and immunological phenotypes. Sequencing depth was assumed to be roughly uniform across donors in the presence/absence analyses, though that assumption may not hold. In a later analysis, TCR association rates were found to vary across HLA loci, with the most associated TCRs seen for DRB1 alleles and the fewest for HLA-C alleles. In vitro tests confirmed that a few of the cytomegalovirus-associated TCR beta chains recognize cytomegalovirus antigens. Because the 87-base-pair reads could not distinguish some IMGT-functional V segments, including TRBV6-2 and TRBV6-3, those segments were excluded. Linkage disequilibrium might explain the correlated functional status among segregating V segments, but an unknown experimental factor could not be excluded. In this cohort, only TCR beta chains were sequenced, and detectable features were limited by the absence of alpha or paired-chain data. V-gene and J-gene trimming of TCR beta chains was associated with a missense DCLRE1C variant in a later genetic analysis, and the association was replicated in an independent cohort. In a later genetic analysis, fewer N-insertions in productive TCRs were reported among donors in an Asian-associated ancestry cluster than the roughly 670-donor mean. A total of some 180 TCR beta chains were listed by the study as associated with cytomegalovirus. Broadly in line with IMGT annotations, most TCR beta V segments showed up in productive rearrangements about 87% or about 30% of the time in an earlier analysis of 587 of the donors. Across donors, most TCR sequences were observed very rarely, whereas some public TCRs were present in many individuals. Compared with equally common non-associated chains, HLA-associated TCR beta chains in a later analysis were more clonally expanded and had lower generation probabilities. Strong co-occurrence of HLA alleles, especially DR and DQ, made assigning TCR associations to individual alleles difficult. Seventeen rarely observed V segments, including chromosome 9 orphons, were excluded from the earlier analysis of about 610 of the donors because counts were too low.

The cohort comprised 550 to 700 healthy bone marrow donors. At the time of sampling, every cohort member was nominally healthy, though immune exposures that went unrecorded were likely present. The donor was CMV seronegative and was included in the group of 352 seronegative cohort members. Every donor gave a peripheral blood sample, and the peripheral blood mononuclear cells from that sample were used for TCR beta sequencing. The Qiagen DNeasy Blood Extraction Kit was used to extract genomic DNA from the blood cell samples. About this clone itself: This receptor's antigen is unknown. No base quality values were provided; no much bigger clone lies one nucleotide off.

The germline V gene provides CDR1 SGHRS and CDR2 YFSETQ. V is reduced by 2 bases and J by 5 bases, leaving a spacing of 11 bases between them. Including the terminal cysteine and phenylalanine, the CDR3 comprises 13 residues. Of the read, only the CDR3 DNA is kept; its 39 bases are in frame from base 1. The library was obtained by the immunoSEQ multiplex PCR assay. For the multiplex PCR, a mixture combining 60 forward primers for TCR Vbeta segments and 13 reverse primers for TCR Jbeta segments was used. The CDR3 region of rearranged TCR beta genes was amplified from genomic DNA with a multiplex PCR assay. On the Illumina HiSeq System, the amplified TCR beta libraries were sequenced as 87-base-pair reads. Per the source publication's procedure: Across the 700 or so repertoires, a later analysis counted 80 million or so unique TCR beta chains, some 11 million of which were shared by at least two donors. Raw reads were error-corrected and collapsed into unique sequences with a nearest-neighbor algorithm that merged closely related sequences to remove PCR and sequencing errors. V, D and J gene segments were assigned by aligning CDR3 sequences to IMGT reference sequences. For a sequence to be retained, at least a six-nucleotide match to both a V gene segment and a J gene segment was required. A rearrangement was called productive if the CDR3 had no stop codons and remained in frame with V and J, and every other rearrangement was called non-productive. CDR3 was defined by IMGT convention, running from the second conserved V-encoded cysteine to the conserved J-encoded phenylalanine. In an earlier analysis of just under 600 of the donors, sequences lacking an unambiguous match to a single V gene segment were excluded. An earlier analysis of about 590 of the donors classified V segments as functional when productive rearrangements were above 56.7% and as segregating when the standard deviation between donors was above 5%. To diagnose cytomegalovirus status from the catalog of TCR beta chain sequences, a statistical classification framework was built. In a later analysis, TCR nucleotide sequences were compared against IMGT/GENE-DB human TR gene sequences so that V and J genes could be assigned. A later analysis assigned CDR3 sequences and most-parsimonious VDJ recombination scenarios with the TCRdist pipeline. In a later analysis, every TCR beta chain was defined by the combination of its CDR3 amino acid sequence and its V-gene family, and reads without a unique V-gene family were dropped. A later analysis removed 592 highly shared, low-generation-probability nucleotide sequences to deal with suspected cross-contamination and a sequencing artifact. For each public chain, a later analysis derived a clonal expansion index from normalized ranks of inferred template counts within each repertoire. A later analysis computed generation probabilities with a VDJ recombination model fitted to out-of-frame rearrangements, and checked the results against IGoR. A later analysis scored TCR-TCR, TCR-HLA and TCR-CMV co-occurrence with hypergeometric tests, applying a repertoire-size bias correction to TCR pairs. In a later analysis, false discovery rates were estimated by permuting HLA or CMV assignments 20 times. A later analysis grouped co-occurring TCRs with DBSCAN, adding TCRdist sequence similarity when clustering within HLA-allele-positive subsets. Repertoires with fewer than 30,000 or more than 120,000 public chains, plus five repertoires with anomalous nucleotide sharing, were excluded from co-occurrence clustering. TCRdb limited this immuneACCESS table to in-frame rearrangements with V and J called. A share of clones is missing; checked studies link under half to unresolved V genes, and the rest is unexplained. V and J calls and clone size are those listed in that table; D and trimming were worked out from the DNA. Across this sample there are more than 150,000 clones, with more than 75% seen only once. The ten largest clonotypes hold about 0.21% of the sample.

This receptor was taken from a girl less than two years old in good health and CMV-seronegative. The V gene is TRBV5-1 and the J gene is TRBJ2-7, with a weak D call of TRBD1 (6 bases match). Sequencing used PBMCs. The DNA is TGCGCCAGCAGCTTCACAGGGTTCCACGAGCAGTACTTC. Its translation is CASSFTGFHEQYF.